This T cell receptor beta chain was obtained from a study of blood T cells in healthy people across ages. Study context: Capturing about one barcoded beta molecule per two T cells was achieved by template switching.

Turning to this clonotype: Its antigen is unknown.

A J-beta primer mix and a sample-barcoded 5' primer were used in a second PCR of about 7 to 12 cycles. TCRdb itself ran the 5' RACE reads through MiXCR, one entry per CDR3 protein. The sample has more than 700,000 distinct CDR3 sequences, 46% seen once; the top ten hold over 15%. Findings of the study overall: With naive T cell percentage, TCR beta diversity showed a strong correlation. Since the PBMCs were unsorted, naive and antigen-experienced cells could not be conclusively compared. Possibly, changes in expanded clonotypes were confounded because donor CMV status was unknown.

Germline-derived CDR1 and CDR2 are ENHRY and SYGVKD. Trimming left V 6 bases short and J 3 bases short, with 8 bases between. The length of the CDR3 is 13 residues. The TCR was taken from a man aged 80 or over in good health. The chain carries TRBV10-3 and TRBJ2-2, with D perhaps being TRBD1 or TRBD2 (5 bases each). The sample was blood. CDR3 nucleotide sequence: TGTGCCATCAGATGGGACGACACCGGGGAGCTGTTTTTT. Its translation: CAIRWDDTGELFF.